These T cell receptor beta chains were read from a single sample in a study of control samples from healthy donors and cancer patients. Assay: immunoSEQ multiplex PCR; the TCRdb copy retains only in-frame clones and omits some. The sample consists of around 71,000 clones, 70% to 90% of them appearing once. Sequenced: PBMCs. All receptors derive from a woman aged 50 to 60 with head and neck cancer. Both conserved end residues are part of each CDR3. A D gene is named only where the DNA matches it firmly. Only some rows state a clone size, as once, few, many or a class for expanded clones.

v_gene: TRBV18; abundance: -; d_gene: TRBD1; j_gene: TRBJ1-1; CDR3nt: TGTGCCAGCTCACCGGCACAGGGGCCTGAAGCTTTCTTT; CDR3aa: CASSPAQGPEAFF
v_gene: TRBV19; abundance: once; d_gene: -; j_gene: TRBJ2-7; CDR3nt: TGTGCCAGTAGTATCGCGCGGGCCGGCAACGAGCAGTACTTC; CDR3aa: CASSIARAGNEQYF
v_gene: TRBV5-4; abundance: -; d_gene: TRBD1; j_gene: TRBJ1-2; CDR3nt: TGTGCCAGCAGCTTCCGGGACAGGGGGCGCGGGGATGGCTACACCTTC; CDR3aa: CASSFRDRGRGDGYTF
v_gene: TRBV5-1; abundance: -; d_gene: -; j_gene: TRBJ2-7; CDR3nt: TGCGCCAGCAGCTTCATACGTGGGGAGCAGTACTTC; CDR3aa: CASSFIRGEQYF
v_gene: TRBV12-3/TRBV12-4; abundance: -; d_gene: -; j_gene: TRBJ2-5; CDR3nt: TGTGCCAGCAGTTTAGGAAAAGAGACCCAGTACTTC; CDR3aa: CASSLGKETQYF
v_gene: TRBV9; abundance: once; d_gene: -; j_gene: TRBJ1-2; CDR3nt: TGTGCCAGCAGCGGACGGTCAGAGTCGTATGGCTACACCTTC; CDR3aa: CASSGRSESYGYTF
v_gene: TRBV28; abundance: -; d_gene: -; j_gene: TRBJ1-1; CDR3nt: TGTGCCAGCAGAATTACAGGGCCAAACACTGAAGCTTTCTTT; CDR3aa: CASRITGPNTEAFF
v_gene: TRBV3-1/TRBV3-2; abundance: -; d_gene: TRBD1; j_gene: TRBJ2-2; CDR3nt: TGTGCCAGCAGCCAAGATTACGGGGGGGGACAGGGGCACACCGGGGAGCTGTTTTTT; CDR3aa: CASSQDYGGGQGHTGELFF
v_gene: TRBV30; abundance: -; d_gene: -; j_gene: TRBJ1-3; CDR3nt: TGTGCCTGGGGGAGGAGGGCGACCTCTGGAAACACCATATATTTT; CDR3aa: CAWGRRATSGNTIYF
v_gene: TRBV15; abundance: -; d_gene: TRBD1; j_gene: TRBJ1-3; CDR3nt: TGTGCCACCAGCGGGGGGACAGGGTTAAGCTCTGGAAACACCATATATTTT; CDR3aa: CATSGGTGLSSGNTIYF
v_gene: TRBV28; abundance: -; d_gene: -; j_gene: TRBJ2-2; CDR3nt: TGTGCCAGCACCCCTCCCGGGGCAGGGAACACCGGGGAGCTGTTTTTT; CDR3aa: CASTPPGAGNTGELFF
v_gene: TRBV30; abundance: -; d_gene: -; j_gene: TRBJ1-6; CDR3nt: TGTGCCTGGAGTGTATCGGTGCTGGATAATTCACCCCTCCACTTT; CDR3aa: CAWSVSVLDNSPLHF
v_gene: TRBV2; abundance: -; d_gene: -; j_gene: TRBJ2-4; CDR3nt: TGTGCCAGCTGGGGCGACGGAAACATTCAGTACTTC; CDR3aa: CASWGDGNIQYF
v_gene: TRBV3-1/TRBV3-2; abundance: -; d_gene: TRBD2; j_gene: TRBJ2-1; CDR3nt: TGTGCCAGCAGCCAAAGCCCAAGGACTAGCGGACCCTACAATGAGCAGTTCTTC; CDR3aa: CASSQSPRTSGPYNEQFF
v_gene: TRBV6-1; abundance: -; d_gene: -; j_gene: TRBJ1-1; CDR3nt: TGTGCCAGCAGTGAAGGGCGTCAGGGCGAAGCTTTCTTT; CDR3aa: CASSEGRQGEAFF
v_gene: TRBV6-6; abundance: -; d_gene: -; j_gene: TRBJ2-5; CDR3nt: TGTGCCAGCAGTTATGGGCGCACGGAGACCCAGTACTTC; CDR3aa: CASSYGRTETQYF
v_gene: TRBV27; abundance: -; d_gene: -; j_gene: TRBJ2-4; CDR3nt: TGTGCCAGCAGTTTACAGTATCTAGCCAAAAACATTCAGTACTTC; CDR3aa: CASSLQYLAKNIQYF
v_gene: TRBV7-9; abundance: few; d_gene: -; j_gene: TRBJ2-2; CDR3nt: TGTGCCAGCAGCTCTGCCGGGGGGCGTAACACCGGGGAGCTGTTTTTT; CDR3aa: CASSSAGGRNTGELFF
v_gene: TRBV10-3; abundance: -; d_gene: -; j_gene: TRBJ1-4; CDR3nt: TGTGCCATCGCTAGAGGGGCTAATGAAAAACTGTTTTTT; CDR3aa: CAIARGANEKLFF
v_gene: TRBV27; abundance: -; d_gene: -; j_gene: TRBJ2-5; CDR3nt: TGTGCCAGCAGTTTATCGCGGGGTGAGACCCAGTACTTC; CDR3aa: CASSLSRGETQYF
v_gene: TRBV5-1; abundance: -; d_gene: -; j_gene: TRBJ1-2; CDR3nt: TGCGCCAGCAGCTTGGAAGCCCAGGGAGGAGGGTATGGCTACACCTTC; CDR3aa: CASSLEAQGGGYGYTF
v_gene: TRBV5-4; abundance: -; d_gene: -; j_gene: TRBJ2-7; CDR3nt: TGTGCCACTACAATGGACAGAAACTACGAGCAGTACTTC; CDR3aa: CATTMDRNYEQYF
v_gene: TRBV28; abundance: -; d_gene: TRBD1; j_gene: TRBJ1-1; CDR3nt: TGTGCCAGCAGTTCGGCAGGGGGGAACACTGAAGCTTTCTTT; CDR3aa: CASSSAGGNTEAFF
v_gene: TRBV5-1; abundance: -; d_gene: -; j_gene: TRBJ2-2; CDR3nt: TGCGCCAGCAGCTTGGAGCTCGGGGGCGGGGAGCTGTTTTTT; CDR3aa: CASSLELGGGELFF
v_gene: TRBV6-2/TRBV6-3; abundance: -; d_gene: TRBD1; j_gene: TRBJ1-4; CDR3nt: TGTGCCAGCAGTTCGGGACAGGGAAGCCCTAATGAAAAACTGTTTTTT; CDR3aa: CASSSGQGSPNEKLFF
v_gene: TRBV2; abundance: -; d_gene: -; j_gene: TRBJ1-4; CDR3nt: TGTGCCAGCAGCGTGTGGGGGGCGGGTGAAAAACTGTTTTTT; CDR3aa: CASSVWGAGEKLFF
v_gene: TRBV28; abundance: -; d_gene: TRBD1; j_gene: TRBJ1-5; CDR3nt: TGTGCCAGCACCAGGGGGGGGCCCAACCCCGCCCGTCAGCCCCAGCATTTT; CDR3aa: CASTRGGPNPARQPQHF
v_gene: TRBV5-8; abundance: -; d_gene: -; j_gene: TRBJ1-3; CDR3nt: TGTGCCAGCAGGCACCCAGGTCCTGGAAACACCATATATTTT; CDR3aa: CASRHPGPGNTIYF
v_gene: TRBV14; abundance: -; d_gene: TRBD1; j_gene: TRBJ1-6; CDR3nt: TGTGCCAGCAGCTCGAGACAGGGGCGCGCCTATAATTCACCCCTCCACTTT; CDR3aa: CASSSRQGRAYNSPLHF
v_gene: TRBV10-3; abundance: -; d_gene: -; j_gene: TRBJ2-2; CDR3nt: TGTGCCATCAGTGCCTTAGGGACCGGGGAGCTGTTTTTT; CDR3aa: CAISALGTGELFF
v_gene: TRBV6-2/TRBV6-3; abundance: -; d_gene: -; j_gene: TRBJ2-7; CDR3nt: TGTGCCAGCAGTTACTCAAGAGACACTAGCTCCTACGAGCAGTACTTC; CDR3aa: CASSYSRDTSSYEQYF
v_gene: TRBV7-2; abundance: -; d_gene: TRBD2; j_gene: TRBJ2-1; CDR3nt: TGTGCCAGCAGCTTAGACCCTAGCGGGGGGGTAGTCAATGAGCAGTTCTTC; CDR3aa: CASSLDPSGGVVNEQFF
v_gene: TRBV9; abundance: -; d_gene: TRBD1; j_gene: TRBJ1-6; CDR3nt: TGTGCCAGCAGCGCGACAGGGGAGGATTCACCCCTCCACTTT; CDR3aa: CASSATGEDSPLHF
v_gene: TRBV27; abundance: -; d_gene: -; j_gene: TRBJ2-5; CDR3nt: TGTGCCAGCAGTTTAGGGGTGGAGGGGTTGGGGACCCAGTACTTC; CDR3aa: CASSLGVEGLGTQYF
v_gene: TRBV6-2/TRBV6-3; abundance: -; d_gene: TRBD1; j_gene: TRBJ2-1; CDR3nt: TGTGCCAGCAGTTCTGGCCCCCTACAGGGGAGAAGCTCCTACAATGAGCAGTTCTTC; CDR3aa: CASSSGPLQGRSSYNEQFF
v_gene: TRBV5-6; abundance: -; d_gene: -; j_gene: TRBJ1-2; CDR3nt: TGTGCCAGCAGCTTGGGATTAATGAGGACGGGCTACACCTTC; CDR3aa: CASSLGLMRTGYTF
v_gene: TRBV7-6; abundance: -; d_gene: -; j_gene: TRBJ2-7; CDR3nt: TGTGCCAGCAGCTCGAACCCCGGGGGTTCCTCCTACGAGCAGTACTTC; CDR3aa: CASSSNPGGSSYEQYF
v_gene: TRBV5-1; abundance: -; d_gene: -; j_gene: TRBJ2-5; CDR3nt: TGCGCCAGCAGCTTGAACGGGGCACCGAACCAAGAGACCCAGTACTTC; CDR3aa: CASSLNGAPNQETQYF
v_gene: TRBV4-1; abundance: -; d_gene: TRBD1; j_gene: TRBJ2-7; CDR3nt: TGCGCCAGCAGGTCTCCCTGGACAGGGGGCGGGGAGGAGTACTTC; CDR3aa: CASRSPWTGGGEEYF
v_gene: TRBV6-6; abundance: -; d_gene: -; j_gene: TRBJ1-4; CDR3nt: TGTGCCAGCAGCGGCATTCAGGGAATTAATGAAAAACTGTTTTTT; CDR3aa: CASSGIQGINEKLFF